The T cell receptor beta chain under discussion was sequenced for a study of cytomegalovirus exposure and HLA in healthy donors. Study-wide findings and caveats: In vitro testing confirmed a few CMV-associated chains as specific for CMV antigens. One later analysis, an examination of the roughly 130 validation repertoires, found that first-cohort TCR clusters tended to co-occur in them. For most TCR sequences rarity was the rule, although some public TCRs occurred in many donors.

The CDR3 is 13 residues long. The V end lost 1 base, the J end lost 8 bases, and 8 bases lay between the germline ends. With regard to this clone: No antigen is known for it.

The assay was immunoSEQ multiplex PCR, and TCRdb's table has in-frame clones only and misses some. The table shows some 70,000 clones, with approximately 96% occurring only once. Sample: PBMCs. This sequence was found in a man younger than 35 in good health and CMV-seronegative. V and J are TRBV23-1 and TRBJ1-4; perhaps TRBD1 as D (6 bases). TRBV23-1 is an ORF for which the function is uncertain. In nucleotides, the CDR3 is TGCGCCAGCAGTCAATTTAGGGGGGAAAAACTGTTTTTT. This sequence encodes CASSQFRGEKLFF.